Listed below are T cell receptor beta chains from one sample, sequenced in a study of shared clonotypes between healthy human individuals. This table comes from immunoSEQ multiplex PCR, and its TCRdb copy is limited to in-frame clones, with some not included. The top ten hold about 1.1% of the sample, which has about 2 million clones, about 94% seen once. Sequenced: naive CD8+ T cells sorted from blood. These receptors originate from a young man in good health. Both conserved end residues are part of each CDR3. D genes are given only for firm matches.

v_call,d_call,j_call,cdr3_aa,cdr3_nt
TRBV2,TRBD1,TRBJ1-1,CASSAGQGATEAFF,TGTGCCAGCAGCGCAGGACAGGGGGCGACTGAAGCTTTCTTT
TRBV5-1,NA,TRBJ2-2,CASTGWEDPGELFF,TGCGCCAGCACTGGGTGGGAGGACCCCGGGGAGCTGTTTTTT
TRBV4-1,NA,TRBJ2-4,CASSQADQLRVRIQYF,TGCGCCAGCAGCCAAGCGGACCAACTCAGGGTGCGCATTCAGTACTTC
TRBV29-1,NA,TRBJ1-1,CSAQTENTEAFF,TGCAGCGCCCAGACCGAGAACACTGAAGCTTTCTTT
TRBV25-1,TRBD2,TRBJ2-7,CASSDWRESTYEQYF,TGTGCCAGCAGTGATTGGCGGGAGTCCACCTACGAGCAGTACTTC
TRBV4-1,TRBD2,TRBJ2-3,CASSYKREGGDTQYF,TGCGCCAGCAGCTATAAGCGGGAGGGCGGAGATACGCAGTATTTT
TRBV15,NA,TRBJ1-1,CATSRASEGEAFF,TGTGCCACCAGCAGGGCATCTGAGGGGGAAGCTTTCTTT
TRBV27,TRBD1,TRBJ2-7,CASSRIGQGYEQYF,TGTGCCAGCAGCAGAATAGGACAGGGCTACGAGCAGTACTTC
TRBV5-6,NA,TRBJ1-1,CASSFAAEAFF,TGTGCCAGCAGCTTCGCCGCTGAAGCTTTCTTT
TRBV30,NA,TRBJ1-1,CAWSKDVNTEAFF,TGTGCCTGGAGTAAGGACGTGAACACTGAAGCTTTCTTT